The entry below gives a single TCR beta chain sequence along with its context. Antigen: not known. The source of the sample is a study of T-cell reconstitution after alpha-beta-depleted transplantation in children. The study's findings and limits: Some patients showed high day-60 TCRbeta diversity, which derived from surviving recipient T cells and thymic progenitors. The authors attributed T-cell counts and diversity one year after transplant mostly to newly produced T cells. There were reportedly several hundred expanded graft clones from which alpha-beta T cells came about two months after transplant.

Unique molecular identifiers featured in how the TCRbeta library was prepared. TCRdb processed the PCR reads anew with MiXCR; each CDR3 protein has one entry. Of 250,000 to 300,000 distinct CDR3 sequences listed, about 7.3% are singletons. CDR1 is SGHRS, CDR2 YFSETQ, per germline. V shed 4 bases, J shed 0 bases, and the junction held 6 bases outside the gene matches. The CDR3 spans 16 residues. This TCR derives from a female patient aged 2-9 years who had a stem cell transplant for Fanconi anemia, so the T cells may come from the graft donor. Sequenced here: peripheral blood, sampled 360 days after TCRalphabeta/CD19-depleted stem cell transplant. The chain links TRBV5-1 to TRBJ2-1, with TRBD2 identical over 8 bases. The chain's CDR3 is CASSRSGTSSYNEQFF. The CDR3 coding sequence is TGCGCCAGCAGCAGATCCGGGACTAGCTCCTACAATGAGCAGTTCTTC.